The T cell receptor (beta chain) described here comes from a study of beta chain features in type 1 diabetes. Findings of the study overall: Across all four CD4+ subsets, people with type 1 diabetes showed modestly shorter TCRB CDR3s. In the patient group, naive, central memory and Treg TCRB repertoires seemed more alike than in the healthy donor group.

This clone was observed a handful of times. Its antigen is unknown. The CDR3 is 18 amino acids. Germline values: CDR1 SGHTA, CDR2 FQGNSA. The V and J ends lost 1 base and 2 bases respectively, with 21 bases between them. As every portion of the isolated RNA was reverse transcribed, the sequencing read expressed TCRB transcripts. Approximately 3.5 million reads, on average, came from each naive, central memory and regulatory T cell sample. The method was immunoSEQ multiplex PCR; TCRdb's version includes in-frame clones alone and lacks a portion of them. The sample yields 120,000 or so clones, roughly 17% seen once.

The chain joins TRBV7-2 to TRBJ2-7; D not resolved. Sequencing input: central memory CD4+ T cells from blood. This TCR was sampled from a man between 18 and 35 years old with type 1 diabetes. Written as DNA, the CDR3 is TGTGCCAGCAGCTTAGATAGGGTCAGGCGGACCATGGCCTACGAGCAGTACTTC. This sequence encodes CASSLDRVRRTMAYEQYF.